Detailed here is one T cell receptor beta chain. This sample is drawn from a study of shared clonotypes between healthy human individuals. The authors loaded roughly 200 ng DNA, roughly 33,000 T cell genomes, into sorted-subset replicate PCRs. Only in-frame clones appear in the TCRdb table, and some are missing; sequencing was by immunoSEQ multiplex PCR. This table has approximately 940,000 clones, around 80% appearing once. Germline CDR1 is SGHVS and CDR2 is FNYEAQ. V lost 1 base, J lost 10 bases, and 7 bases stayed unmatched. The CDR3 has 15 residues. The sample comprised memory CD4+ T cells sorted from blood. Subset denoted: CD45RA-negative fraction. V usage is TRBV7-6 and J usage is TRBJ2-1; 10 nucleotides agree with TRBD2. The sequence was obtained from a young man in good health. CDR3 nucleotide sequence: TGTGCCAGCAGCTTAGGGCAGCGGGAGGGGGGCGAGCAGTTCTTC. Translated, it gives CASSLGQREGGEQFF.